The 16 T cell receptor beta chains presented below share a single source sample, sequenced in a study of blood T cell repertoires in COVID-19. Produced via immunoSEQ multiplex PCR; TCRdb's table is partial and in-frame only. Among around 100,000 clones listed, roughly nine tenths were seen once. Sequencing was performed on peripheral blood. Receptors were obtained from a human donor in a cohort sampled during active COVID-19.

This clone appeared once. V gene TRBV3-1 (or the pseudogene TRBV3-2) combines with J gene TRBJ1-2; the D is unclear. The V end was cut by 0 bases, the J end by 1 base, with 9 bases between. The CDR3 has 15 residues. The germline V gene encodes CDR1 LGHDT and CDR2 YNNKEL (reference sequence). This CDR3 is CASSQDAGVNYGYTF. The CDR3 bases are TGTGCCAGCAGCCAAGATGCGGGAGTTAACTATGGCTACACCTTC.

For this clone: Sequence at one end of the junction differs from germline and may be a read error. In DNA, the CDR3 is TGTGCCAGCAGCTTAGATCCCAATAAACAGGTCTTT. Translation gives CASSLDPNKQVF. V gene TRBV11-2 combines with J gene TRBJ1-1; tentatively, D is TRBD1 (5 bases). Per germline, CDR1 SGHAT and CDR2 FQNNGV. This CDR3 is built from 12 residues.

The rearrangement links TRBV6-5 to TRBJ2-7; no definite D call. The CDR3 spans 13 residues. V was shortened by 6 bases and J by 0 bases, with 9 bases between the two germline ends. Per the germline V gene, CDR1 is MNHEY and CDR2 is SVGAGI. In DNA form, the CDR3 reads TGTGCCAGCAGCTATGACATCTCCTACGAGCAGTACTTC. Its translation is CASSYDISYEQYF.

The chain employs TRBV5-5 and TRBJ1-2, with 9 nucleotides matching TRBD1. The V gene's germline CDR1 is SGHKS and CDR2 YYEKEE (reference sequence). J lost 4 bases, V lost 4 bases, and 8 bases had no gene match. This CDR3 is built from 15 residues. Written as DNA, the CDR3 is TGTGCCAGCAGCGATGGGACAGGGCGCACCTATGGCTACACCTTC. Translation: CASSDGTGRTYGYTF.

The gene calls are TRBV6-5 and TRBJ2-7, with D tentatively TRBD1 (6 bases). CDR3 length equals 16 residues. CDR1 MNHEY and CDR2 SVGAGI come from the germline V gene. V was trimmed by 2 bases and J by 3 bases, leaving 17 bases between them. Here the CDR3 reads CASSYADRLGFYEQYF. In DNA, the CDR3 is TGTGCCAGCAGTTACGCAGACAGGCTGGGTTTCTACGAGCAGTACTTC.

The rearrangement uses TRBV10-3 and TRBJ2-3; TRBD1 agrees at 11 bases. Trimming took 10 bases from V and 2 from J; bases not matched to a gene: 17. Germline V gene lookup returns CDR1 ENHRY and CDR2 SYGVKD. This CDR3 region has 18 residues. The chain's CDR3 is CATSPGQGVPGYTDTQYF. As DNA, the CDR3 is TGTGCCACTAGCCCGGGACAGGGGGTGCCGGGGTACACAGATACGCAGTATTTT.

This chain links TRBV7-9 with TRBJ2-7, with TRBD1 matching 10 bases. Trimming removed 7 bases from V and 3 bases from J; junction bases left unmatched: 6. The CDR3 sequence is 14 residues long. CDR1 and CDR2 from the germline V gene are SEHNR and FQNEAQ (reference sequence). As DNA, the CDR3 is TGTGCCAGCACCCCAGGACAGGGGGACTACGAGCAGTACTTC. Its protein is CASTPGQGDYEQYF.

This rearrangement joins TRBV4-2 to TRBJ1-3; 7 nucleotides agree with TRBD1. The CDR3 contains 14 residues. The V gene's germline CDR1 is LGHNA and CDR2 YNFKEQ. V lost 3 bases and J lost 4; bases outside the gene matches: 3. This CDR3 is CASSQTGTGNTIYF. The CDR3 region has the DNA TGTGCCAGCAGCCAGACAGGGACAGGAAACACCATATATTTT.

The rearrangement links TRBV5-3 to TRBJ2-7; TRBD1 agrees at 9 bases. TRBV5-3 is placed among ORFs of uncertain function. CDR3 length: 18 residues. V lost 3 bases and J lost 2; bases outside the gene matches: 15. The CDR3 DNA follows: TGTGCCAGAAGCTCCGGTTGGGTGAGGGACAGGGATCCCTACGAGCAGTACTTC. Translated, it gives CARSSGWVRDRDPYEQYF.

This chain connects TRBV7-2 to TRBJ1-2; TRBD1 agrees at 8 bases. This CDR3 region has 13 residues. V lost 1 base, J lost 8 bases, and 3 bases stayed unmatched. The germline V gene encodes CDR1 SGHTA and CDR2 FQGNSA. The chain's CDR3 is CASSLVGQGGYTF. CDR3 nucleotides: TGTGCCAGCAGCTTAGTCGGACAGGGAGGCTACACCTTC.

V usage is TRBV7-2 and J usage is TRBJ2-1, with 7 bases fitting TRBD2. The germline V gene has CDR1 SGHTA and CDR2 FQGNSA. The CDR3 is made up of 14 amino acids. V shed 6 bases and J 8 bases; nucleotides not matched to a gene: 10. The CDR3 coding sequence is TGTGCCAGCAGGAGGGTTAGCGGGTCGGATGAGCAGTTCTTC. Its translation: CASRRVSGSDEQFF.

This CDR3 is CASSRGHSSGNTIYF. The CDR3 DNA follows: TGTGCCAGCAGCCGGGGACACAGCTCTGGAAACACCATATATTTT. J is TRBJ1-3 and V is TRBV6-2 or TRBV6-3, with D perhaps matching TRBD1 (6 bases). Germline values: CDR1 MNHEY, CDR2 SVGEGT. V was clipped by 6 bases and J by 0 bases, with 12 bases between them. The CDR3 contains 15 residues.

The chain has TRBV5-1 and TRBJ1-2; D uncertain. The V end lost 2 bases, the J end lost 2 bases, and 16 bases lay between the germline ends. Germline V gene lookup returns CDR1 SGHRS and CDR2 YFSETQ. The CDR3 sequence is 16 residues long. The CDR3 DNA reads as TGCGCCAGCAGCTTACCCCCGGAGGGCTCCAACTATGGCTACACCTTC. Amino acid sequence: CASSLPPEGSNYGYTF. Based on the CDR3 plus reference TRBV5-1 and TRBJ1-2, the full variable domain is KAGVTQTPRYLIKTRGQQVTLSCSPISGHRSVSWYQQTPGQGLQFLFEYFSETQRNKGNFPGRFSGRQFSNSRSEMNVSTLELGDSALYLCASSLPPEGSNYGYTFGSGTRLTVV.

The V gene is TRBV19, the J gene TRBJ1-2; 7 bases fit TRBD1. The CDR3 is 13 residues long. With V trimmed by 5 bases and J by 3 bases, 3 bases remained unmatched. Germline assignment: CDR1 LNHDA and CDR2 SQIVND (reference sequence). The CDR3 bases are TGTGCCAGTAGTGCGACAGGGTACTATGGCTACACCTTC. Its protein is CASSATGYYGYTF.

J is TRBJ2-1 and V is TRBV4-2, with 12 bases aligning to TRBD2. CDR3 size: 17 residues. From germline, CDR1 is LGHNA and CDR2 YNFKEQ. V dropped 5 bases and J dropped 4; count of bases not matched to a gene: 9. CDR3 amino acids: CASSSQSGTSGYNEQFF. As DNA, the CDR3 is TGTGCCAGCAGCAGTCAATCAGGGACTAGCGGGTACAATGAGCAGTTCTTC.

The chain is built from TRBV7-8 and TRBJ2-7, with 8 bases that match TRBD1. Germline lookup yields CDR1 SGHVS and CDR2 FQNEAQ. The CDR3 covers 16 residues. The V and J ends lost 1 base and 5 bases, in that order; junction bases with no gene match: 10. The CDR3 is CASSLGGRDRRNEQYF. Written as DNA, the CDR3 is TGTGCCAGCAGCTTAGGGGGCCGGGACAGGAGGAACGAGCAGTACTTC. Variable domain in full (rest from reference TRBV7-8 and TRBJ2-7): GAGVSQSPRYKVAKRGQDVALRCDPISGHVSLFWYQQALGQGPEFLTYFQNEAQLDKSGLPSDRFFAERPEGSVSTLKIQRTQQEDSAVYLCASSLGGRDRRNEQYFGPGTRLTVT.